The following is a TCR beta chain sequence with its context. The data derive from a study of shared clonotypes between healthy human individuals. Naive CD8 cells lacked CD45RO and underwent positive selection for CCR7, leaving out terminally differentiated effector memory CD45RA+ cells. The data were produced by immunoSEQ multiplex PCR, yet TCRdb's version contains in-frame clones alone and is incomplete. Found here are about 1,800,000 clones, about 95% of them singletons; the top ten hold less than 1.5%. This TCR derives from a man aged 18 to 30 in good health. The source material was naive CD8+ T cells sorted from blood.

For the CDR3, the DNA is TGTGCCAGCTCACCCAACCCAGCCGGGACAGAAAGTAGCTACGAGCAGTACTTC. Its translation: CASSPNPAGTESSYEQYF. The chain is built from TRBV18 and TRBJ2-7; 7 positions agree with TRBD1. The CDR3 contains 18 residues. Germline lookup yields CDR1 KGHSH and CDR2 LQKENI. Unmatched junction bases numbered 17, after V lost 3 bases and J lost 3 bases.